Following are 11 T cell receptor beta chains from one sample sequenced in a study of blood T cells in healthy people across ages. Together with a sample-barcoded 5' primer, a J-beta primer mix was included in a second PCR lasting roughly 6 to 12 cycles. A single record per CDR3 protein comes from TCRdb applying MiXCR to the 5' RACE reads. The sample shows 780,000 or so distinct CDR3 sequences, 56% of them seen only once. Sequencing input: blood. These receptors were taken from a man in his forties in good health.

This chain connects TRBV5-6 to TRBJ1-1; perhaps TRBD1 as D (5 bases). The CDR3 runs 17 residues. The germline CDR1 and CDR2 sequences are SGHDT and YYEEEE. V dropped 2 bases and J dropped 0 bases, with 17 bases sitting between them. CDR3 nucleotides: TGTGCCAGCAGCTTAAGACAGACTCTCATCTTGAACACTGAAGCTTTCTTT. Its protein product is CASSLRQTLILNTEAFF.

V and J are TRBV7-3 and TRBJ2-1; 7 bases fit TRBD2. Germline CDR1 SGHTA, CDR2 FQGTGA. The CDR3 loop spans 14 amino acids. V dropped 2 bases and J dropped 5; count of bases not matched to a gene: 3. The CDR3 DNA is TGTGCCAGCAGCTTAGGTCTAGCGGACAATGAGCAGTTCTTC. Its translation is CASSLGLADNEQFF.

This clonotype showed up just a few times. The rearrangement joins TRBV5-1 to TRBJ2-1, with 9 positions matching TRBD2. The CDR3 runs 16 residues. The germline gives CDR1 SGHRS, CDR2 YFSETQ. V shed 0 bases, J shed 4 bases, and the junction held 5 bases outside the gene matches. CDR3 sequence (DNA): TGCGCCAGCAGCTTGGGGTCTAGCGGGAATTACAATGAGCAGTTCTTC. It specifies CASSLGSSGNYNEQFF.

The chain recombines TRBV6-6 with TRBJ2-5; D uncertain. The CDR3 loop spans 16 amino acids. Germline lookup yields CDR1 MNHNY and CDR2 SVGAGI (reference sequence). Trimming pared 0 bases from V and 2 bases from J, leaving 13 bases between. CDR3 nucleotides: TGTGCCAGCAGTTACTCGAAGGGTCAGAAGCAAGAGACCCAGTACTTC. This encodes CASSYSKGQKQETQYF.

The CDR3 bases are TGTGCCAGCAGCTTAAGGGCGCGCAGTTCGTCTAACTATGGCTACACCTTC. It encodes CASSLRARSSSNYGYTF. This rearrangement joins TRBV13 to TRBJ1-2, with D unclear. V shed 2 bases and J shed 0 bases, with 16 bases lying between them. Germline loops: CDR1 PRHDT, CDR2 FYEKMQ (reference sequence). The CDR3 runs to 17 residues.

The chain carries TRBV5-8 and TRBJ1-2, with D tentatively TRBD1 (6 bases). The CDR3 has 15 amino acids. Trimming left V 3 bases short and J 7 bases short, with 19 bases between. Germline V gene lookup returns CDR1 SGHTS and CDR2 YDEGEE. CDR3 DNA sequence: TGTGCCAGCAGCTCAGACAGGTCGACTATGAGTGGCTACACCTTC. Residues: CASSSDRSTMSGYTF.

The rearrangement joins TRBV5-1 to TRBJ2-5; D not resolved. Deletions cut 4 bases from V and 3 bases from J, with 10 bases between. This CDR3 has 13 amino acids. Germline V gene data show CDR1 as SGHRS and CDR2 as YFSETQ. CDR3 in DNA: TGCGCCAGCAGCGTGCTCGGAGAAGAGACCCAGTACTTC. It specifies CASSVLGEETQYF.

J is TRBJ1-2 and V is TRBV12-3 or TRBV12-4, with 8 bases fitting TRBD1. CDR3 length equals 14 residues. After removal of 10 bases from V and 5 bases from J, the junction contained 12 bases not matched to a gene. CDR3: CATEGEYRGYGYTF. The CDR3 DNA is TGTGCCACCGAAGGGGAGTACAGGGGGTATGGCTACACCTTC.

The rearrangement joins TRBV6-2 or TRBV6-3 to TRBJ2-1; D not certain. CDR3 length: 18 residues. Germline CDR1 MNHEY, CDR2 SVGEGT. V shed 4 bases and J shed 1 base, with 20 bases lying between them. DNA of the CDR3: TGTGCCAGCAGTTCCTTTGTGGCTGGCGCCGTTTCCTACAATGAGCAGTTCTTC. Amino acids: CASSSFVAGAVSYNEQFF.

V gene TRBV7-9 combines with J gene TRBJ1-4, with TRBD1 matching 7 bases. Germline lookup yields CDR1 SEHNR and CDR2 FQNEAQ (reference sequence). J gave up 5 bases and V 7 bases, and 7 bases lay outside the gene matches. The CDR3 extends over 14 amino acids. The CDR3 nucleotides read TGTGCCAGCACCTACGCAGGGGGAAATGAAAAACTGTTTTTT. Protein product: CASTYAGGNEKLFF.

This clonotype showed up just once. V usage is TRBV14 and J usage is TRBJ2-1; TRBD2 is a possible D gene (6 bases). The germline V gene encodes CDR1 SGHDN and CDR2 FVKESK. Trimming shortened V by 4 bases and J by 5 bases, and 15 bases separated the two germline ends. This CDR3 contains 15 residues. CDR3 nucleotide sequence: TGTGCCAGCAGCCTTATCGGGAGAGGGGACAATGAGCAGTTCTTC. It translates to CASSLIGRGDNEQFF.